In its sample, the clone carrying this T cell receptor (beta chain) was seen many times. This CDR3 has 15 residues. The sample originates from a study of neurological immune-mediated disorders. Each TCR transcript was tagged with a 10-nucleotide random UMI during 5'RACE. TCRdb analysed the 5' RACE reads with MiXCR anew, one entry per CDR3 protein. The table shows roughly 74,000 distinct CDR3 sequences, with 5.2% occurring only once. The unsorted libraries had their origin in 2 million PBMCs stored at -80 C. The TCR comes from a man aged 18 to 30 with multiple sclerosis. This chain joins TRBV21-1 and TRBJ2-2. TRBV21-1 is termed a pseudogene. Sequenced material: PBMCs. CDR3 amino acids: CASSRAGLGTGELFF. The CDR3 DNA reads TGTGCCAGCAGCAGAGCGGGGTTGGGTACCGGGGAGCTGTTTTTT.